This is a list of T cell receptor beta chains from one sample in a study of cytomegalovirus exposure and HLA in healthy donors. Sequenced by immunoSEQ multiplex PCR; TCRdb stores in-frame clones only, minus some. The repertoire holds over 75,000 clones, with under 80% as singletons. Sequencing was done on a sample of PBMCs. These receptor sequences come from a man aged 35-49 years in good health and CMV-seropositive. Both conserved end residues are part of each CDR3. A D gene is named only where the DNA matches it firmly. Clone size is stated in some rows and not others, as once, few, many or a class when expanded.

V	size	J	D	CDR3	DNA
TRBV7-8	once	TRBJ2-7	TRBD2	CASSVSGGASYEQYF	TGTGCCAGCAGCGTCAGCGGGGGGGCTTCCTACGAGCAGTACTTC
TRBV1	few	TRBJ1-5	-	CTSSQAGTGGSNQPQHF	TGCACCAGCAGCCAAGCCGGGACAGGGGGTAGCAATCAGCCCCAGCATTTT
TRBV6-5	few	TRBJ1-4	-	CASSPLEDEKLFF	TGTGCCAGCAGTCCACTGGAGGATGAAAAACTGTTTTTT
TRBV14	-	TRBJ2-7	-	CASSQGFRTADYEQYF	TGTGCCAGCAGCCAAGGGTTCCGGACAGCTGACTACGAGCAGTACTTC
TRBV2	once	TRBJ1-2	-	CASSSGQLNGYTF	TGTGCCAGCAGTAGTGGACAGTTGAATGGCTACACCTTC
TRBV7-9	-	TRBJ1-2	TRBD1	CSSSLRLDRVDKGYTF	TGTTCCAGCAGCCTAAGACTGGACAGGGTCGATAAGGGCTACACCTTC
TRBV5-1	-	TRBJ2-5	TRBD1	CASSPTGGGGTQYF	TGCGCCAGCAGCCCGACAGGGGGCGGCGGGACCCAGTACTTC
TRBV19	-	TRBJ1-1	-	CASSIATRGANTEAFF	TGTGCCAGTAGTATAGCCACTCGGGGGGCGAACACTGAAGCTTTCTTT
TRBV7-7	-	TRBJ2-2	TRBD2	CASSLGLGNTGELFF	TGTGCTAGCAGCTTAGGACTAGGAAACACCGGGGAGCTGTTTTTT
TRBV29-1	-	TRBJ2-3	-	CSLSVSSTDTQYF	TGCAGCTTATCTGTCTCTAGCACAGATACGCAGTATTTT
TRBV9	few	TRBJ2-7	TRBD1	CASSAGDRGRSYEQYF	TGTGCCAGCAGCGCTGGGGACAGGGGGCGTTCCTACGAGCAGTACTTC
TRBV27	once	TRBJ2-7	TRBD2	CASSLFSGLAGELAEQYF	TGTGCCAGCAGTTTATTTAGCGGACTAGCGGGAGAATTGGCCGAGCAGTACTTC
TRBV2	-	TRBJ1-2	TRBD1	CASSREQGPNYGYTF	TGTGCCAGCAGTCGCGAACAGGGGCCTAACTATGGCTACACCTTC
TRBV6-5	-	TRBJ1-6	TRBD1	CASRTGTGASPLHF	TGTGCCAGCAGGACCGGGACAGGGGCTTCACCCCTCCACTTT
TRBV5-4	once	TRBJ1-1	-	CASSLDPGMNTEAFF	TGTGCCAGCAGCTTGGATCCAGGGATGAACACTGAAGCTTTCTTT
TRBV9	few	TRBJ2-7	TRBD2	CASSLRTSGDFYEQYF	TGTGCCAGCAGCCTCCGGACTAGCGGGGACTTCTACGAGCAGTACTTC
TRBV28	few	TRBJ1-1	-	CASVRDDRRAFF	TGTGCCAGCGTAAGGGACGACAGGAGAGCTTTCTTT
TRBV9	-	TRBJ1-6	-	CASSVGGRVNSPLHF	TGTGCCAGCAGCGTAGGAGGCAGGGTCAATTCACCCCTCCACTTT
TRBV19	-	TRBJ1-2	TRBD1	CASSTPGQGRYGYTF	TGTGCCAGTAGTACACCCGGACAGGGCCGGTATGGCTACACCTTC
TRBV10-3	-	TRBJ2-7	-	CAVREGRDYEQYF	TGTGCCGTCCGTGAGGGTCGGGACTACGAGCAGTACTTC
TRBV2	-	TRBJ1-6	-	CASSGGRASYNSPLHF	TGTGCCAGCAGTGGGGGCAGAGCCTCCTATAATTCACCCCTCCACTTT
TRBV27	-	TRBJ1-6	TRBD1	CASRLTGSSYNSPLHF	TGTGCCAGCAGATTGACAGGGAGCTCCTATAATTCACCCCTCCACTTT
TRBV9	-	TRBJ1-2	TRBD1	CASSDGAGGHYGYTF	TGTGCCAGCAGTGACGGGGCAGGGGGCCACTATGGCTACACCTTC
TRBV7-7	once	TRBJ2-7	-	CASSLEQGSHEQYF	TGTGCTAGCAGCTTAGAACAGGGATCCCACGAGCAGTACTTC
TRBV7-2	-	TRBJ2-1	TRBD2	CASRRTRGSYNEQFF	TGTGCCAGCAGGAGGACTAGAGGCTCCTACAATGAGCAGTTCTTC
TRBV5-1	-	TRBJ1-1	TRBD1	CASSRDRVETEAFF	TGCGCCAGCAGCCGAGACAGGGTTGAAACTGAAGCTTTCTTT
TRBV15	-	TRBJ2-7	TRBD2	CATSKSGGPYEQYF	TGTGCCACCAGCAAGAGCGGGGGCCCCTACGAGCAGTACTTC
TRBV5-6	-	TRBJ2-1	-	CASSFASYNEQFF	TGTGCCAGCAGCTTTGCGTCCTACAATGAGCAGTTCTTC
TRBV18	-	TRBJ2-1	-	CASSPAGQSYNEQFF	TGTGCCAGCTCGCCAGCCGGACAGTCCTACAATGAGCAGTTCTTC
TRBV7-8	-	TRBJ1-5	-	CASSRLLARGRGVSNQPQHF	TGTGCCAGCAGCCGCCTACTAGCGAGGGGAAGAGGAGTAAGCAATCAGCCCCAGCATTTT
TRBV19	-	TRBJ1-2	TRBD1	CASSKGQSYGYTF	TGTGCCAGTAGTAAGGGACAGAGTTATGGCTACACCTTC
TRBV18	-	TRBJ2-4	TRBD2	CASSRTSGRVRNIQYF	TGTGCCAGCTCACGGACTAGCGGGAGGGTCAGAAACATTCAGTACTTC
TRBV5-1	-	TRBJ2-7	TRBD1	CASSFGQGALEQYF	TGCGCCAGCAGCTTCGGACAGGGGGCGCTCGAGCAGTACTTC
TRBV10-3	-	TRBJ1-2	-	CAISDPGRSGYTF	TGTGCCATCAGTGACCCCGGAAGGAGTGGCTACACCTTC
TRBV7-8	few	TRBJ1-4	TRBD1	CASSPDRGATNEKLFF	TGTGCCAGCAGCCCGGACAGGGGAGCAACTAATGAAAAACTGTTTTTT
TRBV14	-	TRBJ2-3	TRBD1	CASSQVTGQGLDTQYF	TGTGCCAGCAGCCAAGTGACAGGGCAAGGACTTGATACGCAGTATTTT
TRBV19	-	TRBJ2-3	-	CASKPSGGHSDTQYF	TGTGCCAGTAAGCCTTCGGGGGGCCATTCAGATACGCAGTATTTT
TRBV4-3	-	TRBJ2-3	-	CASSHHGDTQYF	TGCGCCAGCAGCCATCACGGTGATACGCAGTATTTT
TRBV11-3	-	TRBJ2-2	TRBD1	CASSPGQGTVGELFF	TGTGCCAGCAGCCCGGGACAGGGGACGGTCGGGGAGCTGTTTTTT
TRBV7-9	-	TRBJ2-3	-	CASSLGGGESTDTQYF	TGTGCCAGCAGCTTGGGCGGAGGGGAGAGCACAGATACGCAGTATTTT
TRBV9	few	TRBJ1-4	-	CASSVGPTNEKLFF	TGTGCCAGCAGCGTAGGGCCAACTAATGAAAAACTGTTTTTT
TRBV4-3	-	TRBJ1-2	-	CASSQDPGRRGYTF	TGCGCCAGCAGCCAAGATCCTGGTCGCCGGGGCTACACCTTC
TRBV5-4	-	TRBJ2-7	-	CASSPDRNFLSYEQYF	TGTGCCAGCAGCCCAGACAGAAATTTCTTGTCCTACGAGCAGTACTTC
TRBV9	-	TRBJ1-6	TRBD1	CASSARGTGDNSPLHF	TGTGCCAGCAGCGCCCGCGGGACAGGAGATAATTCACCCCTCCACTTT
TRBV5-1	-	TRBJ2-1	-	CASSFGGGSRGEQFF	TGCGCCAGCAGCTTTGGCGGGGGCTCTCGGGGTGAGCAGTTCTTC
TRBV2	once	TRBJ2-3	-	CASSESTSQAHTQYF	TGTGCCAGCAGTGAAAGCACTAGTCAGGCTCATACGCAGTATTTT
TRBV23-1	-	TRBJ1-5	-	CASSQSQKGAIGNQPQHF	TGCGCCAGCAGTCAATCTCAGAAAGGGGCAATAGGCAATCAGCCCCAGCATTTT
TRBV2	-	TRBJ2-2	TRBD1	CASSRDRANTGELFF	TGTGCCAGCAGCCGGGACAGGGCGAACACCGGGGAGCTGTTTTTT
TRBV11-2	-	TRBJ2-2	-	CASSLDLWGDGTGELFF	TGTGCCAGCAGCTTAGATCTGTGGGGGGATGGCACCGGGGAGCTGTTTTTT
TRBV10-3	once	TRBJ1-3	-	CAISDNSGNTIYF	TGCGCCATCAGTGACAACTCTGGAAACACCATATATTTT
TRBV7-2	-	TRBJ2-7	-	CASSLDYSYEQYF	TGTGCCAGCAGCTTAGACTACTCCTACGAGCAGTACTTC
TRBV28	few	TRBJ2-3	-	CASSFPGQGPGGDTQYF	TGTGCCAGCAGTTTCCCAGGACAGGGGCCGGGAGGGGATACGCAGTATTTT
TRBV10-3	-	TRBJ2-3	TRBD1	CATSGTGTTDTQYF	TGTGCCACTTCCGGGACAGGGACCACAGATACGCAGTATTTT
TRBV5-1	-	TRBJ2-3	TRBD2	CASSSGTSGGLTDTQYF	TGCGCCAGCAGCTCCGGGACTAGCGGGGGATTAACAGATACGCAGTATTTT
TRBV25-1	-	TRBJ2-7	TRBD1	CASSVGGQGAYEQYF	TGTGCCAGCAGTGTCGGGGGACAGGGGGCCTACGAGCAGTACTTC